This record concerns one TCR beta chain sequence. This record belongs to a study of blood T cell repertoires in COVID-19. The table came from immunoSEQ multiplex PCR; TCRdb's copy has only in-frame clones and leaves some out. The sample lists more than 85,000 clones, about 86% occurring once. The CDR3 loop spans 14 amino acids. Germline values: CDR1 GTSNPN, CDR2 SVGIG (reference sequence). Deletions cut 2 bases from V and 6 bases from J, with 13 bases between. The origin of this receptor is a woman aged 50 to 60 who had recovered from COVID-19. The J gene is TRBJ1-4, the V gene TRBV30, with unresolved D. The sequenced material came from PBMCs or T cells enriched from blood (not recorded which). The CDR3 coding sequence is TGTGCCTGGAGTCGGGGAAACGGCGATGAAAAACTGTTTTTT. Amino acid sequence: CAWSRGNGDEKLFF.